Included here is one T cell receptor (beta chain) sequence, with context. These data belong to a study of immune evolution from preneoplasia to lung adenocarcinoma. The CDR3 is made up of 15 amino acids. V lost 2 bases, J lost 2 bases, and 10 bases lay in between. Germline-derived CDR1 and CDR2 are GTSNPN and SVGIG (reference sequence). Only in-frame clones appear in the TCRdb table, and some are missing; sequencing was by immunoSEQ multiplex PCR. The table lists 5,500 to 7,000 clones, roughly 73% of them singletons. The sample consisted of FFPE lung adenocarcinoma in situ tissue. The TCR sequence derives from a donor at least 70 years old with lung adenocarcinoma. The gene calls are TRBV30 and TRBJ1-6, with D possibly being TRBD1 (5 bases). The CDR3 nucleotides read TGTGCCTGGAGTCAGAGGGGAACCTATAATTCACCCCTCCACTTT. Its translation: CAWSQRGTYNSPLHF. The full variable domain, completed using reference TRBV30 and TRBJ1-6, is SQTIHQWPATLVQPVGSPLSLECTVEGTSNPNLYWYRQAAGRGLQLLFYSVGIGQISSEVPQNLSASRPQDRQFILSSKKLLLSDSGFYLCAWSQRGTYNSPLHFGNGTRLTVT.